This T cell receptor beta chain was identified in a study of post-analysis software for immune sequencing data. On the study more broadly: Patients had relapsing-remitting, secondary progressive or progressive-relapsing multiple sclerosis; some lacked subtype.

CDR1 is LGHNA and CDR2 is YSLEER in the germline V gene. The CDR3 is 15 amino acids. The V end was cut by 2 bases, the J end by 4 bases, with 12 bases between. Incorporated into the TCR beta cDNA libraries were unique molecular identifiers, which served to reduce PCR and sequencing biases. TCRdb ran MiXCR on the PCR reads and lists one entry per CDR3 protein. The repertoire consists of hundreds of thousands of distinct CDR3 sequences, with 55% to 60% occurring once and the leading ten covering around 10%. Study results and caveats: The study found TRBV5-6, TRBV5-1 and TRBV20-1 among five TRBV segments more frequent in patients than controls. Significantly decreased normalized Chao1 diversity was recorded for multiple sclerosis patients relative to controls. Strong same-batch co-clustering of samples appeared with F measure clustering.

Worth noting for this clonotype: The antigen remains undetermined.

Sequencing was carried out using blood. The TCR sequence derives from a girl aged 2 to 10 with multiple sclerosis. The chain couples TRBV4-3 to TRBJ2-1; tentatively, D is TRBD1 (5 bases). CDR3: CASSQQGRGYNEQFF. CDR3 DNA: TGCGCCAGCAGCCAACAGGGCCGCGGATACAATGAGCAGTTCTTC.